Here is one T cell receptor (beta chain) with its context. Its antigen is as yet unknown. This sample is part of a study of PD-1 blockade in classical Hodgkin lymphoma. Findings and limits, study-wide: Relapsed/refractory patients reportedly had lower baseline diversity than newly diagnosed patients. Complete responders' baseline diversity resembled that of newly diagnosed patients.

Method: immunoSEQ multiplex PCR; TCRdb's copy keeps in-frame clones and lacks some. Of approximately 58,000 clones listed, around 93% are singletons. Exposure to brentuximab vedotin varied, and each patient had relapsed following autologous stem cell transplantation. From germline, CDR1 is LNHDA and CDR2 SQIVND (reference sequence). Trimming cost V 6 bases and J 6 bases; bases outside gene matches: 13. The CDR3 is 16 residues long. The starting material was peripheral blood mononuclear cells (PBMCs), obtained before the second cycle of nivolumab. This TCR derives from a human donor with classical Hodgkin lymphoma. This chain uses TRBV19 with TRBJ2-3; 9 positions match TRBD1. The CDR3 region has the DNA TGTGCCAGTAGATCACAGGGGGCTTCTCCTTTGGATACGCAGTATTTT. As protein: CASRSQGASPLDTQYF.